Included here is one T cell receptor (beta chain) sequence, with context. Its target antigen remains unknown. The record has no base qualities; no much larger clone is one base away. The data stem from a study of cytomegalovirus exposure and HLA in healthy donors (dated by TCRdb to about 2017). For context, the study as a whole: An earlier analysis of a few hundred of the donors reported 250 to 350 Gb of sequence data and around 100 million unique TCR beta sequences obtained from about 170 million T cells. An early release covering 550 to 700 HLA-typed donors comprised around 300 gigabases of sequencing data and approximately 80 million unique TCR sequences. Among the roughly 380 genotyped donors, around 79% belonged to the genetic ancestry cluster associated with self-reported Caucasian donors. The study was designed to test whether signatures of past pathogen exposure could be identified by cataloging public T cell receptors. The study profiled the T cell repertoires of 500 to 800 subjects by immunosequencing and related them to cytomegalovirus serostatus. In addition to the first cohort of roughly 670 subjects, a separate validation cohort of some 120 different subjects was used. To predict cytomegalovirus infection status, the study combined high-throughput TCR immunosequencing, statistical association of individual TCRs with disease status, and machine learning. A later analysis re-examined previously published TCR beta repertoires from 610 or so donors and added high-resolution HLA genotyping to investigate patterns of TCR occurrence. In the later analysis, no new phenotypic data were used to find candidate immune exposures; instead, reliance was placed on TCR beta sequences and their occurrence across donors. An earlier analysis of 587 of the donors used high-throughput TCR beta sequencing to judge whether each TCR beta V gene segment behaved as functional or pseudogenic. Donor age, sex, ethnicity and CMV serostatus were compiled alongside the repertoire data. Genome-wide SNP genotypes for about three fifths of the 666 donors were used in a later genetic analysis, which treated that subset as a discovery cohort. All discovery cohort repertoires had been generated using a single sequencing platform. Both class I and class II loci were covered by HLA typing, at four-digit resolution. The number of donors typed differed by locus, with about 620-630 for A, B, C, DRB1 and DQB1, roughly 520 for DQA1, some 570 for DPA1, and around 460 for DPB1. Five DR-DQ haplotypes were handled as single units for association and clustering, since linkage in the cohort was strong. Across 300 to 500 genotyped donors of the cohort, an average of about 250,000 unique TCR beta nucleotide sequences per donor were sequenced, and roughly a sixth of those sequences were non-productive. What the research found in general, with its limitations: The cohort was sequenced for TCR beta chains only, and without alpha or paired-chain data the features that could be detected were limited. In a later analysis, the rate of TCR association differed among HLA loci, with DRB1 alleles having the most associated TCRs and HLA-C alleles having the fewest. A further reported finding was that TCR beta sequences accurately predicted the HLA-A and HLA-B alleles for most subjects in the first cohort. Compared with the 666-donor mean, donors in an Asian-associated ancestry cluster had fewer N-insertions in productive TCRs, according to a later genetic analysis. V-gene and J-gene trimming of TCR beta chains was associated with a missense DCLRE1C variant in a later genetic analysis, and the association was replicated in an independent cohort. Three of the identified cytomegalovirus-associated TCR beta chains were confirmed in vitro to be specific for cytomegalovirus antigens. The earlier analysis of 587 of the donors excluded approximately 15 rarely observed V segments, including chromosome 9 orphons, because counts were too low. Linkage disequilibrium might explain the correlated functional status among segregating V segments, but an unknown experimental factor could not be excluded. Roughly uniform sequencing depth across donors was assumed in presence/absence analyses, although this assumption may not hold. In a later analysis, several top co-occurrence clusters were reported to appear linked to parvovirus B19, influenza, CMV and Epstein-Barr virus. In the study, approximately 160 TCR beta chains were listed as associated with cytomegalovirus. In a later analysis, HLA-associated TCR beta chains showed more clonal expansion and lower generation probabilities than non-associated chains that were equally common. In both the original and validation cohorts, the classifier was reported to diagnose cytomegalovirus status with high specificity and sensitivity. Specific HLA alleles were associated with 15,000 to 20,000 TCR beta sequences at a false discovery rate of 0.05 in a later analysis. According to the authors, the approach could potentially be generalized to other disease states and immunological phenotypes. Because the 87-base-pair reads could not distinguish some IMGT-functional V segments, including TRBV6-2 and TRBV6-3, those segments were excluded. The only immune exposure information available for the cohort was CMV serostatus. Because HLA typing was missing for some donors at each locus, association tests included only the typed subset. An earlier analysis of approximately 600 of the donors showed that most TCR beta V segments appeared in productive rearrangements either about 87% or about 30% of the time, which broadly matched IMGT annotations. According to a later analysis, most CMV-associated TCR beta chains appeared to be HLA-restricted, and the HLA associations seemed to be driven largely by CMV exposure. Most TCR sequences were seen in very few donors, while some public TCRs were found in many individuals. When HLA alleles, especially DR and DQ, strongly co-occurred, attributing TCR associations to individual alleles was difficult. A cluster of highly shared sequence variants was judged likely to represent a technical artifact of the sequencing pipeline.

The library came from the immunoSEQ multiplex PCR assay. The multiplex PCR relied on a mix of 60 forward primers for TCR Vbeta segments and 13 reverse primers for TCR Jbeta segments. The CDR3 region of rearranged TCR beta genes was amplified from genomic DNA with a multiplex PCR assay. Amplified TCR beta libraries were sequenced as 87-base-pair reads on the Illumina HiSeq System. The authors' analysis ran thus. A later analysis counted approximately 74 million unique TCR beta chains across the approximately 700 repertoires, and approximately 11 million of these chains were shared by at least two donors. Raw reads were error-corrected and collapsed into unique sequences by a nearest-neighbor algorithm in which closely related sequences were merged to remove PCR and sequencing errors. V, D and J gene segments were assigned by aligning CDR3 sequences to IMGT reference sequences. For a sequence to be retained, at least a six-nucleotide match to both a V gene segment and a J gene segment was required. Rearrangements were classified as productive when the CDR3 lacked stop codons and remained in frame with V and J, and all other rearrangements were classified as non-productive. CDR3 was defined according to IMGT convention as the region running from the second conserved V-encoded cysteine to the conserved J-encoded phenylalanine. In an earlier analysis of just under 600 of the donors, sequences lacking an unambiguous match to a single V gene segment were excluded. An earlier analysis of 587 of the donors called V segments functional above 56.7% productive rearrangements and segregating when the between-donor standard deviation exceeded 5%. A statistical classification framework was built to diagnose cytomegalovirus status from the catalog of TCR beta chain sequences. A later analysis assigned V and J genes by comparing TCR nucleotide sequences with IMGT/GENE-DB human TR gene sequences. A later analysis assigned CDR3 sequences and most-parsimonious VDJ recombination scenarios with the TCRdist pipeline. In a later analysis, each TCR beta chain was defined by its CDR3 amino acid sequence together with its V-gene family, and reads lacking a unique V-gene family were excluded. In a later analysis, 450 to 600 highly shared, low-generation-probability nucleotide sequences were removed to address suspected cross-contamination and a sequencing artifact. A later analysis calculated a clonal expansion index for each public chain from normalized within-repertoire ranks of inferred template counts. Generation probabilities in a later analysis came from a VDJ recombination model fitted to out-of-frame rearrangements, and those results were checked against IGoR. Hypergeometric tests were used in a later analysis to score TCR-TCR, TCR-HLA and TCR-CMV co-occurrence, with a repertoire-size bias correction applied to the TCR pairs. To estimate false discovery rates, a later analysis permuted the HLA or CMV assignments 20 times. In a later analysis, co-occurring TCRs were grouped with DBSCAN, and TCRdist sequence similarity was added when clustering was performed within HLA-allele-positive subsets. For co-occurrence clustering, repertoires with fewer than 30,000 or more than 120,000 public chains were excluded, along with roughly 5 repertoires with anomalous nucleotide sharing. Imported from immuneACCESS, the table was reduced by TCRdb to in-frame sequences with V and J called. These copies leave out some clones; in studies compared against another copy, an unresolved V gene accounts for under half, and the cause of the remainder is not known. The V and J calls and clone size come from that table; D and trimming were worked out from the DNA. Counted in this sample were over 200,000 clones; approximately 80% of them appeared once. 0.5% to 0.7% of the sample lies in the top ten.

CDR1 and CDR2 (GTSNPN, SVGIG) derive from the germline V gene (reference sequence). The CDR3 runs 13 residues from the cysteine to the phenylalanine. The sequence is cut down to CDR3 DNA, 39 bases in frame from base 1. From V the trimming removes 6 bases and from J it removes 4 bases, while the gene matches leave 6 bases of the junction unaccounted for. The cohort consisted of hundreds of healthy bone marrow donors. At the time of sampling, all cohort members were nominally healthy, though unrecorded immune exposures were likely present. The donor tested CMV seronegative and was one of the 352 seronegative cohort members. Each donor provided a peripheral blood sample, and peripheral blood mononuclear cells were used for TCR beta sequencing. Genomic DNA was extracted from the blood cell samples with the Qiagen DNeasy Blood Extraction Kit.

This receptor was taken from a woman between 40 and 50 years old in good health and CMV-seronegative. The V gene is TRBV30 and the J gene is TRBJ2-1, with 7 middle bases fitting TRBD2. Material: PBMCs. The DNA is as follows: TGTGCCTGTTCGGGGGAGGGGTACAATGAGCAGTTCTTC. Its protein product is CACSGEGYNEQFF.